A selection of T cell receptor beta chains follows, all from one sample in a study of T cells in localized non-small cell lung cancer. The protocol was immunoSEQ multiplex PCR, while the TCRdb copy is restricted to in-frame clones and leaves out a portion. The data hold about 26,000 clones, with 75% to 85% observed a single time. The specimen was peripheral blood, collected before any cancer treatment. These receptors originate from a woman between 35 and 70 years old with stage I lung adenocarcinoma. Each CDR3 is given with its conserved first and last residue. D genes are given only for firm matches. Clone size, where shown, is once, few, many, or a class for clones that have expanded.

clone size: few; V gene: TRBV5-6; J gene: TRBJ1-1; D gene: NA; CDR3 DNA: TGTGCCAGCAGCTTGTGGATCCTGAACACTGAAGCTTTCTTT; CDR3 protein: CASSLWILNTEAFF
clone size: NA; V gene: TRBV6-5; J gene: TRBJ2-7; D gene: TRBD1; CDR3 DNA: TGTGCCAGCAGGATCGGACAGGGGGTTTCCTACGAGCAGTACTTC; CDR3 protein: CASRIGQGVSYEQYF
clone size: NA; V gene: TRBV30; J gene: TRBJ1-3; D gene: NA; CDR3 DNA: TGTGCCTGGAGTCGGGGCAGGGGTGGAAACACCATATATTTT; CDR3 protein: CAWSRGRGGNTIYF
clone size: NA; V gene: TRBV5-6; J gene: TRBJ1-2; D gene: NA; CDR3 DNA: TGTGCCAGCAGCTTGTTAGCGGCACAGAACTATGGCTACACCTTC; CDR3 protein: CASSLLAAQNYGYTF
clone size: once; V gene: TRBV2; J gene: TRBJ1-2; D gene: NA; CDR3 DNA: TGTGCCAGCAGTGAGACCTACAGGGATGGCTACACCTTC; CDR3 protein: CASSETYRDGYTF
clone size: NA; V gene: TRBV7-2; J gene: TRBJ1-1; D gene: NA; CDR3 DNA: TGTGCCAGCAGCTTTTCCTTTAACACTGAAGCTTTCTTT; CDR3 protein: CASSFSFNTEAFF
clone size: NA; V gene: TRBV4-3; J gene: TRBJ1-5; D gene: NA; CDR3 DNA: TGCGCCAGCAGCCAATGGAGAGATCAGCCCCAGCATTTT; CDR3 protein: CASSQWRDQPQHF
clone size: NA; V gene: TRBV7-9; J gene: TRBJ1-1; D gene: NA; CDR3 DNA: TGTGCCAGCCAAGACGGGTTGAACACTGAAGCTTTCTTT; CDR3 protein: CASQDGLNTEAFF
clone size: NA; V gene: TRBV11-2; J gene: TRBJ1-2; D gene: NA; CDR3 DNA: TGTGCCAGCAGCTTAGGGACCGCCTATGGCTACACCTTC; CDR3 protein: CASSLGTAYGYTF
clone size: NA; V gene: TRBV4-3; J gene: TRBJ2-5; D gene: TRBD2; CDR3 DNA: TGCGCCAGCAGCCAAGATGCCCCCGGGAGCGGGGGGGGTGAGACCCAGTACTTC; CDR3 protein: CASSQDAPGSGGGETQYF
clone size: NA; V gene: TRBV4-3; J gene: TRBJ1-1; D gene: NA; CDR3 DNA: TGCGCCAGCAGCCAAGATTTAAGGGGCCGGGCTGAAGCTTTCTTT; CDR3 protein: CASSQDLRGRAEAFF
clone size: NA; V gene: TRBV11-2; J gene: TRBJ2-7; D gene: TRBD2; CDR3 DNA: TGTGCCAGCAGCCCGGGGGGTTCCTTTTCCGAGCAGTACTTC; CDR3 protein: CASSPGGSFSEQYF
clone size: NA; V gene: TRBV5-1; J gene: TRBJ2-5; D gene: TRBD1; CDR3 DNA: TGCGCCAGCAGCTCGGGACAGCAAGAGACCCAGTACTTC; CDR3 protein: CASSSGQQETQYF
clone size: NA; V gene: TRBV11-3; J gene: TRBJ1-1; D gene: NA; CDR3 DNA: TGTGCCAGCAGCCCAAACAGGGTCGGCACTGAAGCTTTCTTT; CDR3 protein: CASSPNRVGTEAFF
clone size: NA; V gene: TRBV6-1; J gene: TRBJ1-6; D gene: TRBD1; CDR3 DNA: TGTGCCAGCAGTGAAGCGCTGGACAGGGTTTCACCCCTCCACTTT; CDR3 protein: CASSEALDRVSPLHF
clone size: once; V gene: TRBV4-3; J gene: TRBJ2-4; D gene: TRBD1; CDR3 DNA: TGCGCCAGCAGCCAAGACAGGGGGAGCATTCAGTACTTC; CDR3 protein: CASSQDRGSIQYF
clone size: NA; V gene: TRBV14; J gene: TRBJ1-5; D gene: NA; CDR3 DNA: TGTGCCAGCAGCCGATCAAGGGATCAGCCCCAGCATTTT; CDR3 protein: CASSRSRDQPQHF
clone size: few; V gene: TRBV7-9; J gene: TRBJ1-1; D gene: NA; CDR3 DNA: TGTGCCAGCAGCTTAGACATGAACACTGAAGCTTTCTTT; CDR3 protein: CASSLDMNTEAFF
clone size: once; V gene: TRBV4-2; J gene: TRBJ1-1; D gene: TRBD1; CDR3 DNA: TGTGCCAGCAGCCAAGTTGGGTTTGGGCAGGGGGTGTGGGCTTTCTTT; CDR3 protein: CASSQVGFGQGVWAFF
clone size: NA; V gene: TRBV7-2; J gene: TRBJ2-1; D gene: TRBD2; CDR3 DNA: TGTGCCAGCAGCTTCAAGCGGGGGGGCCAGGATGAGCAGTTCTTC; CDR3 protein: CASSFKRGGQDEQFF